The 21 T cell receptor beta chains below all came from one sample that was sequenced in a study of tumor and adjacent non-tumor tissue in lung cancer. No cell sorting was done before RNA was extracted from the tissue. TCRbeta libraries were built with three rounds of nested PCR, modified from ARM-PCR. TCRdb re-derived calls from the multiplex PCR reads in MiXCR, one entry per CDR3 protein. Here the sample spans 77,000 or so distinct CDR3 sequences, around 77% being singletons. Source material: lung tumor tissue. The source of these receptors is a woman between 50 and 59 years old with non-small cell lung cancer.

On this clonotype itself: Lacking the conserved final phenylalanine or tryptophan, this CDR3 likely reflects a read error. It is unclear where the CDR3 begins or ends on the DNA, so no DNA is shown, and the CDR3 is as TCRdb lists it. CDR3 in amino acids: CSVEDPGTGQRETQYS. The rearrangement joins TRBV29-1 to TRBJ2-5; the listed D gene, TRBD1, was not tested against the DNA. The CDR3 totals 16 residues, both ends included. CDR1 is SQVTM, CDR2 ANQGSEA, per germline.

This clonotype has a single count. The V call is TRBV4-2, the J call TRBJ1-1; 7 bases fit TRBD1. After removal of 4 bases from V and 3 bases from J, the junction contained 8 bases not matched to a gene. The CDR3 contains 15 residues. Germline assignment: CDR1 LGHNA and CDR2 YNFKEQ. CDR3 sequence: CASSPDGQVDTEAFF. The CDR3 DNA reads as TGTGCCAGCAGCCCAGATGGACAGGTAGACACTGAAGCTTTCTTT.

A word on this clonotype: Compared with germline, one end of the junction differs, possibly owing to a read error. The chain combines TRBV11-1 with TRBJ2-7, with 8 bases matching TRBD2. Germline V gene lookup returns CDR1 SGHAT and CDR2 FQDESV (reference sequence). CDR3 length: 15 amino acids. As DNA, the CDR3 is TGTACCAGCAGCTTGAGACCGGGACTAGCCTACGAGCAGTACTTC. Translated: CTSSLRPGLAYEQYF. Full variable domain (outside the CDR3, taken from reference TRBV11-1 and TRBJ2-7): EAEVAQSPRYKITEKSQAVAFWCDPISGHATLYWYRQILGQGPELLVQFQDESVVDDSQLPKDRFSAERLKGVDSTLKIQPAELGDSAMYLCTSSLRPGLAYEQYFGPGTRLTVT.

The V gene is TRBV6-1, the J gene TRBJ2-1, with TRBD2 matching 7 bases. Germline V gene data show CDR1 as MNHNS and CDR2 as SASEGT. V lost 0 bases to trimming and J lost 16 bases; unmatched junction nucleotides: 18. The CDR3 has 16 amino acids. As DNA, the CDR3 is TGTGCCAGCAGTGAAGCACTAGCGATAGGAGGAAATGGGCAATTCTTC. Encoded protein: CASSEALAIGGNGQFF.

For this clonotype: At one of its ends the junction is not consistent with the germline gene, which may arise from a read error. The chain combines TRBV10-3 with TRBJ2-2, with 8 bases lining up with TRBD2. Germline assignment: CDR1 ENHRY and CDR2 SYGVKD. This CDR3 is 16 amino acids long. CDR3 protein: CAIPSGLAESTGELFF. CDR3 sequence (DNA): TGTGCCATTCCTTCCGGACTAGCTGAAAGCACCGGGGAGCTCTTTTTT.

The rearrangement links TRBV12-3 or TRBV12-4 to TRBJ2-2; D may be TRBD1 or TRBD2 (5 bases each). This CDR3 has 17 residues. Between the trimmed V and J ends, which lost 6 bases and 9 bases, there was a span of 26 bases. CDR3 amino acids: CASSGLSGAPGTRELFF. Here the CDR3 DNA reads TGTGCCAGCAGCGGGCTCAGTGGAGCTCCGGGGACCAGGGAGCTGTTTTTT.

This clonotype appeared a single time. The junction does not match germline at one end; this may be a read error. The gene calls are TRBV4-1 and TRBJ2-6; D is perhaps TRBD1 (5 bases). This CDR3 spans 19 amino acids. Per germline, CDR1 MGHRA and CDR2 YSYEKL. CDR3 bases: TGTGCCAGCAGTCAAGATTGGTGGACATGGGGCTCTGGGGCCAACGTCCTGACTTTC. Its translation: CASSQDWWTWGSGANVLTF.

The V call is TRBV12-3 or TRBV12-4, the J call TRBJ1-2; D is uncertain. Trimming shortened V by 6 bases and J by 5 bases, and 16 bases separated the two germline ends. The CDR3 covers 14 residues. The CDR3 bases are TGTGCCAGCAGGTGGACGGAGTATGGGTATGGCTACACCTTC. As protein: CASRWTEYGYGYTF.

This chain uses TRBV29-1 with TRBJ1-2, with D perhaps matching TRBD1 (6 bases). CDR1 is SQVTM, CDR2 ANQGSEA, per germline. The CDR3 is 13 amino acids. The CDR3 DNA sequence: TGCAACGTCAGCGAACCGACAGGCTATGGCTACACCTTC. It yields the protein CNVSEPTGYGYTF. The whole variable domain, remainder taken from reference TRBV29-1 and TRBJ1-2, is SAVISQKPSRDICQRGTSLTIQCQVDSQVTMMFWYRQQPGQSLTLIATANQGSEATYESGFVIDKFPISRPNLTFSTLTVSNMSPEDSSIYLCNVSEPTGYGYTFGSGTRLTVV.

In the case of this clonotype: One end of the junction does not line up with germline, which may come from a read error. The rearrangement links TRBV6-6 to TRBJ1-6; D is possibly TRBD1 (6 bases). Germline V gene data show CDR1 as MNHNY and CDR2 as SVGAGI (reference sequence). The CDR3 has 15 amino acids. The CDR3: CASSSPAQGNLPLHF. The CDR3 DNA reads TGTGCCAGCAGTTCACCGGCTCAGGGGAATTTACCCCTCCACTTT.

Turning to this clonotype: The CDR3 does not close with the conserved phenylalanine or tryptophan, likely indicating a read error. V usage is TRBV6-1 and J usage is TRBJ2-4; D perhaps matches TRBD2 (5 bases). Trimming removed 7 bases at V and 1 base at J, with 20 bases between. From germline, CDR1 is MNHNS and CDR2 SASEGT. This CDR3 contains 17 residues. CDR3 in DNA: TGTGCCAGCAACTTCGAGGTCTGGGAGCAGGCCAAAAACATTCAGTACTCC. It yields the protein CASNFEVWEQAKNIQYS.

This clonotype was counted once. Since no conserved phenylalanine or tryptophan closes the CDR3, a read error is the likely cause. The V gene is TRBV29-1, the J gene TRBJ2-1; TRBD2 matches at 10 bases. This CDR3 contains 17 residues. The germline gives CDR1 SQVTM, CDR2 ANQGSEA. Losses at the gene ends were 2 bases for V and 7 bases for J; bases not matched to a gene: 14. The CDR3 reads CSVEFPGLAGVYNEQFL. In DNA, the CDR3 is TGCAGCGTTGAATTCCCCGGGCTAGCGGGAGTCTATAATGAGCAGTTCCTC.

With respect to this clonotype: One end of the junction is discordant with germline, which a read error may explain. The V gene is TRBV10-3, the J gene TRBJ1-1; TRBD1 matches 7 bases. The CDR3 has 13 residues. Germline CDR1 is ENHRY and CDR2 is SYGVKD. The CDR3 protein is CTISDRASPEAFF. The CDR3 coding sequence is TGTACCATCAGCGACAGGGCTTCTCCTGAAGCTTTCTTT.

Notes on this clonotype: One end of the junction is discordant with germline, which a read error may explain. V gene TRBV6-2 or TRBV6-3 combines with J gene TRBJ1-2; D is perhaps TRBD1 (5 bases). The germline V gene encodes CDR1 MNHEY and CDR2 SVGEGT. The CDR3 is 14 residues long. The CDR3: CASNPGTANYGYTF. CDR3 bases: TGTGCCAGCAACCCCGGGACGGCTAACTATGGCTACACATTC.

Notes on this clonotype: The junction shows a germline mismatch at one end, possibly a read error. The chain is built from TRBV11-1 and TRBJ2-1; 7 bases are shared with TRBD1. The CDR3 is 14 amino acids. Germline CDR1 and CDR2: SGHAT and FQDESV (reference sequence). The chain's CDR3 is CASSLRGGRYERFF. DNA for the CDR3: TGTGCCAGTAGCCTAAGAGGGGGCCGGTATGAGCGGTTCTTC.

Concerning this clonotype: The germline gene is not matched at one end of the junction; a read error may be the cause. This chain connects TRBV11-3 to TRBJ2-1, with D perhaps TRBD2 (5 bases). The CDR3 is 15 amino acids. The germline CDR1 and CDR2 sequences are SGHNT and YENEEA. This CDR3 is CPSSNRDSSNNEQFF. The CDR3 DNA reads as TGTCCCAGCAGTAACCGGGATAGCTCCAACAATGAGCAGTTTTTC.

This clonotype was recorded at least ten times. The CDR3 loop reads CASRMISNQPQHF. The CDR3 nucleotides read TGTGCCAGCAGGATGATTAGCAATCAGCCCCAGCATTTT. The chain combines TRBV2 with TRBJ1-5; D not resolved. CDR1 SNHLY and CDR2 FYNNEI come from the germline V gene. V was cut by 6 bases and J by 0 bases, with 6 bases left in between. The CDR3 is 13 amino acids.

Details on this clonotype: This may arise from a read error, as a much more abundant clone is one base away. The J gene is TRBJ2-1, the V gene TRBV14, with D possibly TRBD1 on 6 matching bases. V gave up 7 bases and J gave up 15 bases, with 19 bases separating them. This CDR3 is built from 12 residues. Germline V gives CDR1 SGHDN, CDR2 FVKESK. CDR3 in amino acids: CASNLDRIRGFF. The CDR3 DNA follows: TGTGCCAGCAACCTTGACAGGATCAGAGGGTTCTTC.

Comment on this clonotype: A much bigger clone sits one base away, suggesting this may be a read error. The CDR3 nucleotides read TGCAGTGCCCAGAGCGGTCCTCAAGAGACCCAGTACTTC. Translating gives CSAQSGPQETQYF. J is TRBJ2-5 and V is TRBV20-1, with D possibly being TRBD2 (5 bases). Trimming removed 6 bases from V and 2 bases from J, with 13 bases in between. Germline V lookup: CDR1 DFQATT, CDR2 SNEGSKA (reference sequence). This CDR3 is built from 13 residues.

Many counts were recorded for this clonotype. The chain carries TRBV6-2 or TRBV6-3 and TRBJ2-7, with 7 bases identical to TRBD1. This CDR3 is 14 amino acids long. Trimming took 2 bases from V and 0 from J; bases not matched to a gene: 1. Germline values: CDR1 MNHEY, CDR2 SVGEGT. CDR3 sequence (DNA): TGTGCCAGCAGTTACCGGGACAGCTCCTACGAGCAGTACTTC. Residues: CASSYRDSSYEQYF.

To note about this clonotype: Germline is not matched at one junction end, which may reflect a read error. The genes are TRBV10-2 and TRBJ2-3; D is ambiguous. The CDR3 runs 11 residues. Per germline, CDR1 WSHSY and CDR2 SAAADI. CDR3 coding DNA: TGCGCCAGCAGTGGGGTAGATACGCAATATTTT. Translated: CASSGVDTQYF.